This T cell receptor (beta chain) was sequenced for a study of CD8 T cells in ankylosing spondylitis. Whole-study findings and limits: Matched ankylosing spondylitis synovial fluid reportedly showed significant enrichment of disease-linked clones. Disease-linked clones bore a CD8+ phenotype and were relatively rare in peripheral blood. A motif in TCR beta, a set of 8 or 9 highly homologous variants, appeared characteristic of ankylosing spondylitis blood.

The sample holds many counts of this clonotype. Its specificity is unknown. Making the TCR beta libraries involved quantitative 5'-RACE with molecular barcodes. In TCRdb, the 5' RACE reads were re-called with MiXCR into one record per CDR3 protein. The data hold 500,000 to 550,000 distinct CDR3 sequences, with 12% observed a single time. CDR1 and CDR2 (germline): DFQATT, SNEGSKA (reference sequence). The V and J ends lost 2 bases and 4 bases respectively, with 5 bases between them. This CDR3 has 11 residues. The chain has TRBV20-1 and TRBJ2-5; D unclear. Specimen: blood, either unsorted or a sorted T cell fraction (not recorded which). This TCR was sampled from a male donor with ankylosing spondylitis. The CDR3 loop reads CSARLRETQYF. CDR3 nucleotide sequence: TGCAGTGCTAGACTGAGAGAGACCCAGTACTTC.